This entry concerns a single TCR beta chain. The antigen is not known. TCRdb's copy holds only in-frame clones and misses some; the assay was immunoSEQ multiplex PCR. This sample has approximately 2.1 million clones; approximately 95% occur once, and the top ten carry around 0.4%. This sample stems from a study of shared clonotypes between healthy human individuals. The study, taken as a whole, reports: Four donors held 5% to 5.5% of naive CD4 clonotypes in common. Unshared clonotypes carried lower generation probabilities than those common to all four donors.

CDR1 and CDR2 from the germline V gene are LNHDA and SQIVND (reference sequence). This CDR3 spans 14 amino acids. V lost 6 bases to trimming and J lost 6 bases; unmatched junction nucleotides: 9. The sample consisted of naive CD4+ T cells from PBMCs. The subset was: CD45RA+ positively selected. The origin of this receptor is a man aged 18 to 35 in good health. Some clones in this sample may be carry-over from other donors' samples. This chain connects TRBV19 to TRBJ1-1, with TRBD1 matching 8 bases. As DNA, the CDR3 is TGTGCCAGTAGGGGGGACAGGTACGGCTCTGAAGCTTTCTTT. Translation gives CASRGDRYGSEAFF. The full variable domain, rest sourced from reference TRBV19 and TRBJ1-1, is DGGITQSPKYLFRKEGQNVTLSCEQNLNHDAMYWYRQDPGQGLRLIYYSQIVNDFQKGDIAEGYSVSREKKESFPLTVTSAQKNPTAFYLCASRGDRYGSEAFFGQGTRLTVV.